This entry lists 9 T cell receptor beta chains sequenced from one sample in a study of cytomegalovirus exposure and HLA in healthy donors. The primer mix had 60 Vbeta and 13 Jbeta primers. Some clones are missing from TCRdb's copy, which holds only in-frame ones; the method was immunoSEQ multiplex PCR. The sample gives fewer than 100,000 clones, approximately 77% of which show up once; less than 10% is in the top ten. Sequencing was done on a sample of PBMCs. The receptor set was obtained from a female donor in good health and CMV-seronegative.

The J gene is TRBJ2-1, the V gene TRBV4-2; 8 bases are a match to TRBD2. The CDR3 length is 16 residues. The J segment lost 7 bases and the V segment lost 1 base, leaving 9 bases of the junction unmatched. Germline-derived CDR1 and CDR2 are LGHNA and YNFKEQ. CDR3 coding DNA: TGTGCCAGCAGCCAAGCTCTTAGCGGGGTGAGGAATGAGCAGTTCTTC. Encoded protein: CASSQALSGVRNEQFF.

This chain connects TRBV27 to TRBJ2-5, with D possibly being TRBD2 (5 bases). The CDR3 spans 13 residues. V lost 8 bases and J 3 bases, leaving 13 bases between the germline ends. The V gene's germline CDR1 is MNHEY and CDR2 SMNVEV (reference sequence). CDR3 nucleotides: TGTGCCAGCGCACTAGTGGTGAAAGAGACCCAGTACTTC. This gives the protein CASALVVKETQYF.

In its sample, this clone was seen once. The chain combines TRBV28 with TRBJ2-7; 9 bases align to TRBD1. The CDR3 is 15 amino acids. Germline loops: CDR1 MDHEN, CDR2 SYDVKM. Germline trimming cut 4 bases from V and 2 bases from J; bases unmatched to any gene: 6. CDR3 DNA sequence: TGTGCCAGCAGTTCCACGGGACAGGGAACCTACGAGCAGTACTTC. It codes for CASSSTGQGTYEQYF.

The rearrangement links TRBV11-2 to TRBJ2-2; weak D call: TRBD1 (6 bases). Deletions cut 3 bases from V and 6 bases from J, with 8 bases between. Germline assignment: CDR1 SGHAT and CDR2 FQNNGV. The CDR3 is 13 residues long. The CDR3 is CASSFSGAGELFF. For the CDR3, the DNA is TGTGCCAGCAGCTTTTCAGGGGCCGGGGAGCTGTTTTTT. Full variable domain (outside the CDR3, taken from reference TRBV11-2 and TRBJ2-2): EAGVAQSPRYKIIEKRQSVAFWCNPISGHATLYWYQQILGQGPKLLIQFQNNGVVDDSQLPKDRFSAERLKGVDSTLKIQPAKLEDSAVYLCASSFSGAGELFFGEGSRLTVL.

This clone was recorded once. The chain combines TRBV4-1 with TRBJ2-5; possible D gene TRBD1, 5 bases. The CDR3 covers 14 residues. Trimming took off 0 bases at V and 2 bases at J, with 7 bases between the two ends. The germline gives CDR1 MGHRA, CDR2 YSYEKL. The CDR3 DNA reads TGCGCCAGCAGCCAAGATGCAGGGCAAGAGACCCAGTACTTC. Amino acid sequence: CASSQDAGQETQYF.

The chain uses TRBV7-3 and TRBJ1-5; TRBD1 is a possible D gene (5 bases). The V gene's germline CDR1 is SGHTA and CDR2 FQGTGA. V lost 5 bases and J 7 bases, leaving 12 bases between the germline ends. The length of the CDR3 is 13 residues. CDR3 residues: CASSPFRGQPQHF. The CDR3 DNA sequence: TGTGCCAGCAGCCCTTTTAGGGGACAGCCCCAGCATTTT.

This rearrangement joins TRBV9 to TRBJ2-6; 8 bases line up with TRBD1. CDR3 length equals 17 residues. V was pared by 3 bases and J by 0 bases, with 5 bases of the junction left unmatched. Looked up from germline, CDR1 is SGDLS and CDR2 is YYNGEE. In DNA form, the CDR3 reads TGTGCCAGCAGCGCCGGGACAGGCCGCTCTGGGGCCAACGTCCTGACTTTC. It yields the protein CASSAGTGRSGANVLTF.

The chain carries TRBV28 and TRBJ2-1, with 7 bases identical to TRBD2. The CDR3 sequence is 15 residues long. CDR1 and CDR2 from the germline V gene are MDHEN and SYDVKM. The V and J ends lost 2 bases and 1 base, in that order; junction bases with no gene match: 2. CDR3: CASSLAGASYNEQFF. The CDR3 DNA reads as TGTGCCAGCAGTTTAGCGGGAGCTTCCTACAATGAGCAGTTCTTC.

This clone occurred once. The J gene is TRBJ1-2, the V gene TRBV28, with D hard to call. Trimming removed 2 bases at V and 2 bases at J, with 15 bases between. The germline CDR1 and CDR2 sequences are MDHEN and SYDVKM. This CDR3 region has 16 residues. The CDR3 bases are TGTGCCAGCAGTTTAACAAAGAGGATGGCAAACTATGGCTACACCTTC. This translates into CASSLTKRMANYGYTF.